A single sample is the source of the 23 T cell receptor beta chains below, sequenced in a study of molecular identifiers for immune sequencing clone quantification. TCRdb used MiXCR to reprocess the PCR reads, holding one entry per CDR3 protein. In the table there are some 91,000 distinct CDR3 sequences, approximately 24% of which are singletons. The material sequenced was naive CD8+ T cells from blood, with Jurkat cell RNA spiked in. The subset is: FACS-sorted CD8+CD4-CCR7+CD45RA+ naive T cells. The receptors were gathered from a human donor in good health. Some libraries in this study had Jurkat cell RNA spiked in.

As to this clonotype: A read error may explain this, as a much larger clone is one base away. J is TRBJ2-7 and V is TRBV7-2; perhaps TRBD1 as D (5 bases). The CDR3 totals 15 residues. CDR1 SGHTA and CDR2 FQGNSA come from the germline V gene. This chain's CDR3 is CVSSLAPQGIYEQYF. As DNA, the CDR3 is TGTGTCAGCAGCTTAGCACCCCAGGGTATATACGAGCAGTACTTC.

This clonotype was counted at least ten times. The rearrangement joins TRBV6-2 or TRBV6-3 to TRBJ2-6, with unresolved D. Trimming cost V 1 base and J 0 bases, with 13 bases left between them. The CDR3 has 18 amino acids. Germline V gene lookup returns CDR1 MNHEY and CDR2 SVGEGT. CDR3 bases: TGTGCCAGCAGTTACTTCCCACAGCCCAGCTCTGGGGCCAACGTCCTGACTTTC. Amino acid sequence: CASSYFPQPSSGANVLTF.

This clonotype was recorded at least ten times. This chain connects TRBV10-2 to TRBJ1-5; D ambiguous. V lost 4 bases, J lost 2 bases, and 3 bases lay in between. Germline values: CDR1 WSHSY, CDR2 SAAADI. The CDR3 runs 12 residues. The CDR3: CASSAGNQPQHF. The CDR3 DNA reads as TGCGCCAGCAGTGCTGGCAATCAGCCCCAGCATTTT.

Notes on this clonotype: A much larger clone differs by one base, so this may be a read error. The chain has TRBV7-9 and TRBJ1-1; D is unclear. Germline V CDR1 and CDR2: SEHNR, FQNEAQ (reference sequence). The CDR3 has 14 amino acids. The CDR3 region is CASSSDRENTEASF. The CDR3 coding sequence is TGTGCCAGCAGCTCCGATCGGGAGAACACTGAAGCTTCCTTT.

This clonotype was detected many times. The V gene is TRBV18, the J gene TRBJ2-6; D not resolved. The CDR3 is 24 amino acids. V lost 0 bases to trimming and J lost 0 bases, with 30 bases between them. Germline V gene data show CDR1 as KGHSH and CDR2 as LQKENI. The CDR3 sequence: CASSPPETSSSDPLSSSGANVLTF. The CDR3 coding sequence is TGTGCCAGCTCACCACCGGAGACATCGAGCTCAGACCCCTTATCGAGCTCTGGGGCCAACGTCCTGACTTTC.

V gene TRBV4-3 combines with J gene TRBJ2-7; TRBD2 might be the D (6 bases). V was cut by 1 base and J by 3 bases, with 19 bases left in between. CDR1 is LGHNA, CDR2 YSLEER, per germline. This CDR3 spans 17 amino acids. DNA for the CDR3: TGCGCCAGCAGCCAAGGTAGTGCGAATGCGGGAAGCTACGAGCAGTACTTC. Protein sequence: CASSQGSANAGSYEQYF.

Many counts were recorded for this clonotype. The chain couples TRBV4-1 to TRBJ2-5; possibly TRBD2 for D (6 bases). The V gene lost 0 bases and the J gene lost 7 bases, with 15 bases spanning the gap. The CDR3 has 15 residues. CDR1 MGHRA and CDR2 YSYEKL come from the germline V gene. Here the CDR3 DNA reads TGCGCCAGCAGCCAAGAGGTGACTAGTATATGGACCCAGTACTTC. Translation: CASSQEVTSIWTQYF.

Ten or more counts support this clonotype. V is TRBV4-3 and J is TRBJ2-1; TRBD2 is a possible D gene (6 bases). Looked up from germline, CDR1 is LGHNA and CDR2 is YSLEER. This CDR3 comprises 16 residues. V lost 1 base, J lost 5 bases, and 15 bases lay in between. CDR3 DNA: TGCGCCAGCAGCCAAGTCCCGCGGGAAGCCCACAATGAGCAGTTCTTC. Translation gives CASSQVPREAHNEQFF.

Notes on this clonotype: A much larger clone differs by one base, so this may be a read error. The rearrangement uses TRBV19 and TRBJ1-1; a possible D gene is TRBD1 (6 bases). The CDR3 has 15 amino acids. Germline values: CDR1 LNHDA, CDR2 SQIVND (reference sequence). CDR3 loop: CASSDPGQMNTEVFF. CDR3 coding DNA: TGTGCCAGTAGTGATCCGGGACAAATGAACACTGAAGTTTTCTTT. Full variable domain (rest looked up from reference TRBV19 and TRBJ1-1): DGGITQSPKYLFRKEGQNVTLSCEQNLNHDAMYWYRQDPGQGLRLIYYSQIVNDFQKGDIAEGYSVSREKKESFPLTVTSAQKNPTAFYLCASSDPGQMNTEVFFGQGTRLTVV.

V and J are TRBV27 and TRBJ1-1; D call uncertain. The CDR3 is 14 residues long. Germline V lookup: CDR1 MNHEY, CDR2 SMNVEV (reference sequence). The ends were cut back, 1 base at V and 6 bases at J, with 12 bases in the middle. CDR3 loop: CASSLFGKYAEAFF. CDR3 in DNA: TGTGCCAGCAGTTTATTCGGCAAATACGCTGAAGCTTTCTTT.

The table lists this clonotype with many counts. The V call is TRBV7-2, the J call TRBJ2-5; 7 bases fit TRBD2. CDR3 length: 15 residues. Losses at the gene ends were 4 bases for V and 1 base for J; bases not matched to a gene: 6. From germline, CDR1 is SGHTA and CDR2 FQGNSA. The CDR3 DNA is TGTGCCAGCAGCTACCCCTGGGGGGGCCAAGAGACCCAGTACTTC. Encoded protein: CASSYPWGGQETQYF.

This clonotype has ten or more counts. This sequence joins TRBV4-3 and TRBJ2-3; D not resolved. The CDR3 is 13 amino acids. Trimming cost V 1 base and J 5 bases, with 7 bases left between them. The germline CDR1 and CDR2 sequences are LGHNA and YSLEER. The CDR3 DNA reads TGCGCCAGCAGCCAAGTGGTGGAAGATACGCAGTATTTT. Amino acid sequence: CASSQVVEDTQYF.

This clonotype appeared many times. The chain joins TRBV9 to TRBJ1-1; D is undetermined. Trimming stripped 4 bases from V and 7 bases from J, with 17 bases between. Germline lookup yields CDR1 SGDLS and CDR2 YYNGEE. The CDR3 is made up of 14 amino acids. DNA of the CDR3: TGTGCCAGCAGCCCAACAGACGTTCACGGTGAAGCTTTCTTT. It is translated as CASSPTDVHGEAFF.

The genes are TRBV4-3 and TRBJ2-7; 8 nucleotides agree with TRBD1. The germline CDR1 and CDR2 sequences are LGHNA and YSLEER. The CDR3 extends over 17 amino acids. V trimming: 1 base; J trimming: 7 bases; junction bases outside the gene matches: 15. CDR3 sequence (DNA): TGCGCCAGCAGCCAAGCAGCTGCAGGGGGCGCGGCAAGAGAGCAGTACTTC. It yields the protein CASSQAAAGGAAREQYF.

This clonotype was observed a few times. This may stem from a read error, because a much larger clone lies one nucleotide away. The V call is TRBV4-1, the J call TRBJ1-6, with 7 bases aligning to TRBD1. With 4 bases clipped from V and 7 bases from J, the junction kept 10 bases outside the gene matches. CDR1 MGHRA and CDR2 YSYEKL come from the germline V gene. CDR3 length equals 16 residues. CDR3 in amino acids: CASSRDPPTGNSPLHF. The CDR3 DNA is TGCGCCAGCAGCCGAGACCCCCCGACAGGGAATTCACCCCTCCACTTT.

This clonotype was observed a handful of times. The chain uses TRBV4-1 and TRBJ2-7; D is perhaps TRBD2 (5 bases). Trimming cost V 0 bases and J 2 bases, with 11 bases left between them. CDR1 and CDR2 from the germline V gene are MGHRA and YSYEKL. CDR3 length: 15 residues. This chain's CDR3 is CASSQDGLGTYEQYF. CDR3 DNA sequence: TGCGCCAGCAGCCAAGATGGACTGGGGACCTACGAGCAGTACTTC.

The sample holds one count of this clonotype. This clone may be a read error of a much larger clone one base away. The V call is TRBV4-1, the J call TRBJ1-5; perhaps TRBD1 as D (6 bases). Germline V gene lookup returns CDR1 MGHRA and CDR2 YSYEKL. The length of the CDR3 is 16 residues. This CDR3 is CASSQLGAGNNPPQHF. The DNA of the CDR3 is TGCGCCAGCAGCCAGTTGGGGGCAGGCAACAATCCGCCCCAGCATTTT.

This clonotype was seen repeatedly, ten times or more. This chain connects TRBV19 to TRBJ2-5; a possible D gene is TRBD2 (5 bases). The V gene's germline CDR1 is LNHDA and CDR2 SQIVND (reference sequence). The V end was cut by 9 bases, the J end by 1 base, with 18 bases between. The CDR3 consists of 15 residues. The CDR3 region has the DNA TGTGCCAGCGGACTCCGGGGAGTCCCCCAAGAGACCCAGTACTTC. It specifies CASGLRGVPQETQYF.

Concerning this clonotype itself: A much larger clonotype is one base distant, so this may be a read error. The J gene is TRBJ2-3, the V gene TRBV4-3, with 10 nucleotides matching TRBD2. V gave up 0 bases and J gave up 6 bases; unmatched junction bases: 12. CDR1 and CDR2 (germline): LGHNA, YSLEER. The CDR3 extends over 18 amino acids. CDR3 nucleotides: TGCGCCAGCAGCCAAGAACCTACTAGCGGGGTGACTCTGGATACGCAGTATTTT. Translated: CASSQEPTSGVTLDTQYF.

This clonotype has ten or more counts. The CDR3 is CASSQASDQATEAFF. The DNA for the CDR3 is TGCGCCAGCAGCCAAGCGTCCGACCAAGCCACTGAAGCTTTCTTT. The rearrangement links TRBV4-3 to TRBJ1-1; D gene ambiguous. In germline, CDR1 is LGHNA, CDR2 YSLEER. CDR3 size: 15 residues. Trimming took 1 base from V and 4 from J, leaving 13 bases between them.

This clonotype was found a few times. The chain carries TRBV3-1 and TRBJ1-1; the match to TRBD1 covers 10 bases. This CDR3 spans 14 amino acids. The junction had 9 bases not matched to a gene; V was cut back by 8 bases and J by 6 bases. CDR1 and CDR2 (germline): LGHDT, YNNKEL (reference sequence). The CDR3 loop reads CASATGTGVPEAFF. In DNA, the CDR3 is TGTGCCAGCGCGACCGGGACAGGGGTCCCTGAAGCTTTCTTT.

Only a few counts were recorded for this clonotype. V and J are TRBV5-1 and TRBJ2-2; D is unresolved. Germline V gene data show CDR1 as SGHRS and CDR2 as YFSETQ. There are 14 residues in the CDR3. Trimming took 4 bases from V and 0 from J, leaving 7 bases between them. The CDR3 region is CASSTTANTGELFF. In DNA, the CDR3 is TGCGCCAGCAGCACTACTGCGAACACCGGGGAGCTGTTTTTT. The full variable domain, completed using reference TRBV5-1 and TRBJ2-2, is KAGVTQTPRYLIKTRGQQVTLSCSPISGHRSVSWYQQTPGQGLQFLFEYFSETQRNKGNFPGRFSGRQFSNSRSEMNVSTLELGDSALYLCASSTTANTGELFFGEGSRLTVL.

The table lists this clonotype with many counts. This chain links TRBV10-3 with TRBJ1-5; D is undetermined. Trimming cost V 0 bases and J 5 bases, with 5 bases left between them. This CDR3 spans 13 amino acids. The germline V gene encodes CDR1 ENHRY and CDR2 SYGVKD. The CDR3 region is CAISESGDQPQHF. The CDR3 DNA reads TGTGCCATCAGTGAGTCTGGGGATCAGCCCCAGCATTTT.